The source of this TCR beta chain is a study of blood T cell repertoires in COVID-19. Study context: Specimens from acute and convalescent COVID-19 originated in the United States, Italy and Spain. PBMCs, B-cell-depleted T cells, or T cells were the source of the cDNA or gDNA that made up the material.

CDR1 is MGHDK, CDR2 SYGVNS, per germline. The trim removed 7 bases at V and 8 bases at J, leaving 6 bases unmatched. This CDR3 region has 13 residues. In the original workflow: The authors estimated nucleated cell counts from reference gene primer amplification. Assay used: immunoSEQ multiplex PCR; TCRdb lists only in-frame clones, some missing. V and J calls and clone size come straight from that table; D and trimming were deduced from the DNA. Of 200,000 to 250,000 clones in the sample, approximately 78% were seen once. The chain joins TRBV25-1 to TRBJ2-1; 9 bases are shared with TRBD2. This TCR was sampled from a woman between 18 and 30 years old with acute or convalescent COVID-19. The specimen sequenced was peripheral blood. CDR3 in amino acids: CASTAGGSDEQFF. CDR3 DNA: TGTGCCAGCACTGCGGGAGGGTCGGATGAGCAGTTCTTC.